This T cell receptor beta chain was profiled in a study of T cells in Graves' hyperthyroidism and ophthalmopathy. The study's findings and limits: Blood shared most expanded thyroid clonotypes above 0.001. Ophthalmopathy prediction by the model preceded onset by a median roughly 6 months.

This clonotype has more than one count but fewer than ten. Its matching antigen is unknown. RNA transcripts served as the template for amplifying TCR beta CDR3 regions. Primed by the HTBI set, a first-round RT-PCR was run on the TCR CDR3. TCRdb used MiXCR to reprocess the multiplex PCR reads, holding one entry per CDR3 protein. The repertoire holds about 420,000 distinct CDR3 sequences, 15% to 17% seen once, with around an eighth in the top ten. This clonotype was sampled from a woman aged 18-30 years with Graves' hyperthyroidism. What was sequenced was blood.

CDR3 loop: CASRDREVNEKLFF. CDR3 DNA: TGTGCCTCCCGGGACAGGGAAGTAAATGAAAAACTGTTTTTT. The V gene is TRBV10-3, the J gene TRBJ1-4; 9 bases are shared with TRBD1. The CDR3 runs 14 residues. V shed 11 bases and J 5 bases; nucleotides not matched to a gene: 9. Germline CDR1 ENHRY, CDR2 SYGVKD.